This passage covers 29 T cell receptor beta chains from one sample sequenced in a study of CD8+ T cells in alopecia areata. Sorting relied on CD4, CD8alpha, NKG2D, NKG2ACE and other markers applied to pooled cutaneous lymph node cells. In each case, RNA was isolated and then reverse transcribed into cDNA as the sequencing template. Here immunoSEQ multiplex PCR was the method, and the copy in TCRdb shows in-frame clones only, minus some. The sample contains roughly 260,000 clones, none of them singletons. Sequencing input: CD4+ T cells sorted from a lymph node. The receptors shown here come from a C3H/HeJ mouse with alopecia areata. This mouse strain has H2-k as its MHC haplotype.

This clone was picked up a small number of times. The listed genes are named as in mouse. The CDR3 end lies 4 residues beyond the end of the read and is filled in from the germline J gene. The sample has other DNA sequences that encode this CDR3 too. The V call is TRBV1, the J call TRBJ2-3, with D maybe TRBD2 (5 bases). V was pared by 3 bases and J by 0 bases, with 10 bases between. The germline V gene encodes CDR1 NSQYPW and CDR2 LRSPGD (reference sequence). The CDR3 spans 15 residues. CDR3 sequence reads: CTCSATESSAETLYF. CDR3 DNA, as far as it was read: TGCACCTGCAGTGCGACTGAATCTAGTGCAGAA.

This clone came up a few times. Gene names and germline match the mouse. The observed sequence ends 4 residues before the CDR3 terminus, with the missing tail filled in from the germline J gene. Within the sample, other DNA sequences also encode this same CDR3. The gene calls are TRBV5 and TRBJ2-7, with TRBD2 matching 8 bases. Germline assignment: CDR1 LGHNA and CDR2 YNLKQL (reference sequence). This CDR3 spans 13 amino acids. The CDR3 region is CASSPTGEYEQYF. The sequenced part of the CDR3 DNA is TGTGCCAGCAGCCCGACTGGGGAGTAT.

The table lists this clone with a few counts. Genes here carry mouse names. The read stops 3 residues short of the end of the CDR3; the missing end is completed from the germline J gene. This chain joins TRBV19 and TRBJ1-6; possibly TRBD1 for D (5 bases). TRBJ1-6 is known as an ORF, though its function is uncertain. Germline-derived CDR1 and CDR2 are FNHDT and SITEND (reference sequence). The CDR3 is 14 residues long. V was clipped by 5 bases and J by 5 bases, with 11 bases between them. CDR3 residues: CASRRQINNSPLYF. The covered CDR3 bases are TGTGCCAGCAGGAGACAGATTAATAATTCGCCC.

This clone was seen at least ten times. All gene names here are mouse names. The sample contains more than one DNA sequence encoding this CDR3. CDR3 amino acids: CASSDWVNYAEQFF. The covered CDR3 bases are TGTGCCAGCAGTGACTGGGTGAACTATGCT. This chain uses TRBV13-3 with TRBJ2-1, with D tentatively TRBD2 (5 bases). The CDR3 end falls 4 residues outside the read, so it is completed with the germline J gene. Trimming removed 2 bases at V and 1 base at J, with 7 bases between. CDR1 NNHDY and CDR2 SYVADS come from the germline V gene. This CDR3 has 14 residues.

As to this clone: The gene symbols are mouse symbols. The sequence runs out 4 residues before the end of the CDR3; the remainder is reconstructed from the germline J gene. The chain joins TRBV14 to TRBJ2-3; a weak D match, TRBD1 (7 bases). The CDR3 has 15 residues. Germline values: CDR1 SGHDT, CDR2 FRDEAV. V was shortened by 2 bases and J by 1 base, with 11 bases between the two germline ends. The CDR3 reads CASSLGGAGAETLYF. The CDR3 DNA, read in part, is TGTGCCAGCAGTTTAGGGGGCGCCGGTGCAGAA.

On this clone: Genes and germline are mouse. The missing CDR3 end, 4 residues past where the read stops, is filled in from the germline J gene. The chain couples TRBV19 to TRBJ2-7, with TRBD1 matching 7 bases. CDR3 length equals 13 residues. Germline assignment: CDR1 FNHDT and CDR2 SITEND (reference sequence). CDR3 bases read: TGTGCCAGCAGTTCTGGGACAGCGTAT. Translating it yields CASSSGTAY. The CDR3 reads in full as CASSSGTAYEQYF.

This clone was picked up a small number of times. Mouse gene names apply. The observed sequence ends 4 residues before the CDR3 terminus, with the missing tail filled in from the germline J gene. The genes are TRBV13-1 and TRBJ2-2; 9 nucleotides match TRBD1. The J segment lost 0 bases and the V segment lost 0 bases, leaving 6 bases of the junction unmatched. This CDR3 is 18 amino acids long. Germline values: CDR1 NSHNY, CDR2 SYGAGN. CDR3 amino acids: CASSDVPGQGANTGQLYF. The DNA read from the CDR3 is TGTGCCAGCAGTGATGTCCCGGGACAGGGAGCAAACACCGGG.

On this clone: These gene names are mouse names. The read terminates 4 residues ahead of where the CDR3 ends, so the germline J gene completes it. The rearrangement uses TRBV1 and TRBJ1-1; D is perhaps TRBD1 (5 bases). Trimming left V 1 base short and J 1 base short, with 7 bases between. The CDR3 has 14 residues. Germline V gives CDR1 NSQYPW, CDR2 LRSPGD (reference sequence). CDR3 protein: CTCSAGGLNTEVFF. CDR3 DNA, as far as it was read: TGCACCTGCAGTGCAGGGGGCTTAAACACA.

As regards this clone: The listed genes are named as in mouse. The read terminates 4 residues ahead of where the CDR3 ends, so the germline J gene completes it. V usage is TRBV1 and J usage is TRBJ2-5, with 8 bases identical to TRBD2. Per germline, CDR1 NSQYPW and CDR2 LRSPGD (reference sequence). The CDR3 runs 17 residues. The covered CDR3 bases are TGCACCTGCAGTGCATCCGCCATGGGGGGGGCGAGAGAC. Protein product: CTCSASAMGGARD. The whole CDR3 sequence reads CTCSASAMGGARDTQYF.

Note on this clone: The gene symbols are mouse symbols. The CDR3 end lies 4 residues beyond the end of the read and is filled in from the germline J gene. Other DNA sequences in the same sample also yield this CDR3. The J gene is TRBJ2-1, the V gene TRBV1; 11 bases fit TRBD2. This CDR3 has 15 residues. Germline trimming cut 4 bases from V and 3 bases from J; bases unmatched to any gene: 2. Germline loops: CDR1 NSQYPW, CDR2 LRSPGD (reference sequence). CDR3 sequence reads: CTCSGGTGGYAEQFF. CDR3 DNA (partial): TGCACCTGCAGTGGCGGGACTGGGGGCTATGCT.

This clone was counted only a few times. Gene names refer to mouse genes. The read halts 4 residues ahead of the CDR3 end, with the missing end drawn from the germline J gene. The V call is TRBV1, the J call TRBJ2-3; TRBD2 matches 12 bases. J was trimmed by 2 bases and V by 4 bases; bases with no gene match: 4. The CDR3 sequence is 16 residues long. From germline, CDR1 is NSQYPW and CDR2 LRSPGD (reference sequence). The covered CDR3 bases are TGCACCTGCAGTGGACTGGGGGGGCCTGTTGCAGAA. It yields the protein CTCSGLGGPVAE. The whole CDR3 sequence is CTCSGLGGPVAETLYF.

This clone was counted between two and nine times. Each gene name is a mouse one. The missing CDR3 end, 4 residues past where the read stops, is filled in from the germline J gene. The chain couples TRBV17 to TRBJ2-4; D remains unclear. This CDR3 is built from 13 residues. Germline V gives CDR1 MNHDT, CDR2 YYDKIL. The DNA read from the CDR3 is TGTGCTAGCAGTAGAGATCCAGAAAAC. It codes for CASSRDPEN. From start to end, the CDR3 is CASSRDPENTLYF.

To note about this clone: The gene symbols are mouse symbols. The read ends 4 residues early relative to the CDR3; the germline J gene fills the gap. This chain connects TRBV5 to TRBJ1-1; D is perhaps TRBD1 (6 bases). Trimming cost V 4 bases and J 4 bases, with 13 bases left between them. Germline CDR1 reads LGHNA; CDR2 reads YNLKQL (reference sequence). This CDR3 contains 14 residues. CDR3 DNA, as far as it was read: TGTGCCAGCAGCCCCGAAGGGGGGCCCACA. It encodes CASSPEGGPT. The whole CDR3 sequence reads CASSPEGGPTEVFF.

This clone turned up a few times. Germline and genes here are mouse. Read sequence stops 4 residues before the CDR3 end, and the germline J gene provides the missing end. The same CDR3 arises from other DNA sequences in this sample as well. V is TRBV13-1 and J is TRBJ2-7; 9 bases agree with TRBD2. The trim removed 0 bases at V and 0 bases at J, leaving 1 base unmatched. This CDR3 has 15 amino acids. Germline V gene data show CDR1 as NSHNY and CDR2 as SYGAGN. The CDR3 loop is CASSDALGGSYEQYF. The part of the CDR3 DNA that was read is TGTGCCAGCAGTGATGCACTGGGGGGCTCCTAT.

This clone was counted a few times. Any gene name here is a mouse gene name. The CDR3 reads CASRTGFTEVFF. Partial CDR3 DNA: TGTGCTAGCAGGACAGGGTTCACA. V usage is TRBV29 and J usage is TRBJ1-1; 7 bases fit TRBD1. The CDR3 goes on 4 residues after the read ends, and that part is filled in from the germline J gene. In germline, CDR1 is MSHET, CDR2 SYDVDS. The CDR3 has 12 residues. V gave up 6 bases and J gave up 4 bases; unmatched junction bases: 2.

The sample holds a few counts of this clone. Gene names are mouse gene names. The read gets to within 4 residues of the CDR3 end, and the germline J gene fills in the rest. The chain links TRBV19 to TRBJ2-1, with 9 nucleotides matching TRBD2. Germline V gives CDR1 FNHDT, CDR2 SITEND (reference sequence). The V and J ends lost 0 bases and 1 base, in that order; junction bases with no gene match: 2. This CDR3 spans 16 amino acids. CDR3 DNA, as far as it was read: TGTGCCAGCAGTATAGACTGGGGGGCGAACTATGCT. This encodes CASSIDWGANYA. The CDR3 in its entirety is CASSIDWGANYAEQFF. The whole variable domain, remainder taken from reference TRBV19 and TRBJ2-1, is GGIITQTPKFLIGQEGQKLTLKCQQNFNHDTMYWYRQDSGKGLRLIYYSITENDLQKGDLSEGYDASREKKSSFSLTVTSAQKNEMAVFLCASSIDWGANYAEQFFGPGTRLTVL.

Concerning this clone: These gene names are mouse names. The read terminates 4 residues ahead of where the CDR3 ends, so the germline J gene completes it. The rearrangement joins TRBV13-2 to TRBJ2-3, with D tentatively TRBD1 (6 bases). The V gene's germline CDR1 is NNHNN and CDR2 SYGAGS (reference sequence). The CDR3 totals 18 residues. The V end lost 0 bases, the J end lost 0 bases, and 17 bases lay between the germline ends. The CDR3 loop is CASGDAGTSSYSAETLYF. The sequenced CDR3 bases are TGTGCCAGCGGTGATGCGGGGACATCCTCTTATAGTGCAGAA.

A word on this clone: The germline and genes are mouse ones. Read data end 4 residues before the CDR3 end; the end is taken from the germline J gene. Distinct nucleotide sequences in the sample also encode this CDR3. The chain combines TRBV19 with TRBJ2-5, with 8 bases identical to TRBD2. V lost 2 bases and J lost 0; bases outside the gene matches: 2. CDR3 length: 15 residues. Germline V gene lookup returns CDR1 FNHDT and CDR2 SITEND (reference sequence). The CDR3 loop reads CASSIVGGNQDTQYF. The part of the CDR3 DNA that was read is TGTGCCAGCAGTATTGTGGGGGGGAACCAAGAC.

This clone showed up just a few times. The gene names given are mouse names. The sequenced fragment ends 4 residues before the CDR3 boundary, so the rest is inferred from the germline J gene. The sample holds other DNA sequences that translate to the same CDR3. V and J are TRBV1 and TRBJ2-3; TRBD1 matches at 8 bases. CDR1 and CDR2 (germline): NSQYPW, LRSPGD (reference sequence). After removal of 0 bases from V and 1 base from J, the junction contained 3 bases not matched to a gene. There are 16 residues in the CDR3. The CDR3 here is CTCSADRGRGAETLYF. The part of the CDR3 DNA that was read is TGCACCTGCAGTGCAGACAGGGGGCGAGGTGCAGAA.

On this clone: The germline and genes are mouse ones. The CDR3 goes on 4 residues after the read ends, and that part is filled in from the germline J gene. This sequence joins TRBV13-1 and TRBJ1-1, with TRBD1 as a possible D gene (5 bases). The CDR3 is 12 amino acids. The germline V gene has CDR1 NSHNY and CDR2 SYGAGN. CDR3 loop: CASSEVGVEVFF. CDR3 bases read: TGTGCCAGCAGTGAAGTAGGGGTA.

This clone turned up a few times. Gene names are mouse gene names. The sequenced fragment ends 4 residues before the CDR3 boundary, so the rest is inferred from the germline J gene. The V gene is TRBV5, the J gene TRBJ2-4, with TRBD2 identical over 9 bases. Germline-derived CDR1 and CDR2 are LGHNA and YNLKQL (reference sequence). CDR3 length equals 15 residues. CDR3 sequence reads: CASSQVTGGMNTLYF. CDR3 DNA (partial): TGTGCCAGCAGCCAAGTCACTGGGGGGATGAAC.

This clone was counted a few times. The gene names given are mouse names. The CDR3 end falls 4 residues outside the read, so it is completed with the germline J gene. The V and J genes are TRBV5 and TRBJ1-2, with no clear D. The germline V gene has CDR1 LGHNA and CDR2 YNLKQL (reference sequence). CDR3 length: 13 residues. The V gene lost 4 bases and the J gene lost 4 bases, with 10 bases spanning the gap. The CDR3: CASSLDWGSDYTF. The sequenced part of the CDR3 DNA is TGTGCCAGCAGCCTCGACTGGGGCTCC.

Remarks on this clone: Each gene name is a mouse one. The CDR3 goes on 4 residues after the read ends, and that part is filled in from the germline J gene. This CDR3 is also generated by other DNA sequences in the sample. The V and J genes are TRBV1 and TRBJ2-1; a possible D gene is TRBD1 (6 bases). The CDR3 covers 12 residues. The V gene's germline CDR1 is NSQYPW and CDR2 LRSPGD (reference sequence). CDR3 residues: CTCSGDRAEQFF. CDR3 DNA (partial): TGCACCTGCAGTGGAGACAGGGCT.

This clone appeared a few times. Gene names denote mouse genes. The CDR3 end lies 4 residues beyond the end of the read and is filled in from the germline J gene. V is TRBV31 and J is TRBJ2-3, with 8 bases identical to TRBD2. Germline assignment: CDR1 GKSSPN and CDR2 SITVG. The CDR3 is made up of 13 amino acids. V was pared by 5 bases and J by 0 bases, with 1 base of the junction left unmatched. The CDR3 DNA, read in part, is TGTGCCTGGGGACTGGGTAGTGCAGAA. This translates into CAWGLGSAE. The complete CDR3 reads CAWGLGSAETLYF.

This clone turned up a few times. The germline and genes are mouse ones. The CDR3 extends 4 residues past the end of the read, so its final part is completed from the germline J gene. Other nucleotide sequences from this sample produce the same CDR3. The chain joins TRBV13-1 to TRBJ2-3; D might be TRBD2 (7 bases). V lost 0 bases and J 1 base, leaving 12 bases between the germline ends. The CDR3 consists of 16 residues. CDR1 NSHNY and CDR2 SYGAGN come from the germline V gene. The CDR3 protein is CASSDAGGRGAETLYF. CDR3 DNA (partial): TGTGCCAGCAGTGATGCCGGGGGGCGAGGTGCAGAA.

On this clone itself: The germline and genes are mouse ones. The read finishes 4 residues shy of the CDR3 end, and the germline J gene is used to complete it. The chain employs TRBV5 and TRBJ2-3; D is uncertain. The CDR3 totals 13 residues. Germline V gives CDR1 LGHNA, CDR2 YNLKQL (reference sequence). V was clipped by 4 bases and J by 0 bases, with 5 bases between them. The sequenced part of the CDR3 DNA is TGTGCCAGCAGCCCCTTTAGTGCAGAA. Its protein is CASSPFSAE. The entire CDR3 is CASSPFSAETLYF.

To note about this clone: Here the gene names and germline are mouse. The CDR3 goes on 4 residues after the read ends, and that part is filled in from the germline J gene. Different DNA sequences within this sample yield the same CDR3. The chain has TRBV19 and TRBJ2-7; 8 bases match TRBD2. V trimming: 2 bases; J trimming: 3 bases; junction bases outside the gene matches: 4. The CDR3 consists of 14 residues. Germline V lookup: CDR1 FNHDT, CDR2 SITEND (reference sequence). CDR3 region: CASSMRLGGYEQYF. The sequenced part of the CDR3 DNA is TGTGCCAGCAGTATGAGGCTGGGGGGCTAT.

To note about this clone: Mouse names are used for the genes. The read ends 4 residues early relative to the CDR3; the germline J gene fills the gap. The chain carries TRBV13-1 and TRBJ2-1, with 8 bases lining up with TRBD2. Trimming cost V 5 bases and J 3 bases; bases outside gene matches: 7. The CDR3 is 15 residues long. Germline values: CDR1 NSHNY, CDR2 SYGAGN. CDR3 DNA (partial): TGTGCCAGCAGACCCGGGACTGGAGGCTATGCT. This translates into CASRPGTGGYA. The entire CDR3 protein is CASRPGTGGYAEQFF.

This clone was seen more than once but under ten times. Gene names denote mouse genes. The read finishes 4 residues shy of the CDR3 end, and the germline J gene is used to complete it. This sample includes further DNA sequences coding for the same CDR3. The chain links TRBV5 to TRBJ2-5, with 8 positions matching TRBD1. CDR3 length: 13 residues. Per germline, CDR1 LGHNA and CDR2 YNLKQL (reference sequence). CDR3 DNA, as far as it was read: TGTGCCAGCAGCCCGCAGGGGGCGGAC. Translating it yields CASSPQGAD. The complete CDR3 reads CASSPQGADTQYF.